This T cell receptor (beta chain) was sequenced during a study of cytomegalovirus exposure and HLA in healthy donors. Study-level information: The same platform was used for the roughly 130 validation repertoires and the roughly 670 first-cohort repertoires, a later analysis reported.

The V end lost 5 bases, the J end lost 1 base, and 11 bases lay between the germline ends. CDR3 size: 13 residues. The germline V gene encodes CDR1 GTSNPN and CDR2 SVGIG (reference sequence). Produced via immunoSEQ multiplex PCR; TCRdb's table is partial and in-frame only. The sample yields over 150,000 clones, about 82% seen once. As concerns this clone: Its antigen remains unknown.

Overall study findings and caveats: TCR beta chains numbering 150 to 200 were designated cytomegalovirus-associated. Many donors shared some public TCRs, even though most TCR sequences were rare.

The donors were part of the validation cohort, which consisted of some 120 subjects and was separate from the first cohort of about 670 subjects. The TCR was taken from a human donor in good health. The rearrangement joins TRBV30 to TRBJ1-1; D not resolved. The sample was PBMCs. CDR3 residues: CAWGNYKNTEAFF. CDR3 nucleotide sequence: TGTGCCTGGGGCAACTACAAGAACACTGAAGCTTTCTTT.